The 13 T cell receptor beta chains in this list originate from one sample, sequenced in a study of cytomegalovirus exposure and HLA in healthy donors. The study ran its PCR with 60 Vbeta and 13 Jbeta primers. Using immunoSEQ multiplex PCR, the repertoire was profiled, and TCRdb retains in-frame clones only, with some absent. The table includes over 75,000 clones, roughly four fifths detected once. The sample consisted of PBMCs. Every receptor here comes from a young woman in good health and CMV-seropositive.

The CDR3 DNA reads as TGTGCCAGCAGAACTAGCGAGATCACCGGGGAGCTGTTTTTT. The encoded protein is CASRTSEITGELFF. The chain recombines TRBV28 with TRBJ2-2; TRBD2 agrees at 7 bases. The CDR3 is 14 residues long. The V and J ends lost 6 bases and 4 bases, in that order; junction bases with no gene match: 5. Looked up from germline, CDR1 is MDHEN and CDR2 is SYDVKM.

V and J are TRBV6-1 and TRBJ2-3; 9 nucleotides line up with TRBD1. V lost 8 bases to trimming and J lost 2 bases; unmatched junction nucleotides: 5. This CDR3 is 14 amino acids long. The germline CDR1 and CDR2 sequences are MNHNS and SASEGT. CDR3 sequence: CASHWDRDTDTQYF. CDR3 DNA: TGTGCCAGCCACTGGGACAGGGACACAGATACGCAGTATTTT.

This clone was detected once. The chain carries TRBV6-5 and TRBJ2-3; no firm D call. V dropped 2 bases and J dropped 5 bases, with 8 bases sitting between them. This CDR3 has 13 amino acids. CDR1 is MNHEY, CDR2 SVGAGI, per germline. The CDR3 spells CASSYATEDTQYF. For the CDR3, the DNA is TGTGCCAGCAGTTACGCGACTGAAGATACGCAGTATTTT.

The rearrangement links TRBV2 to TRBJ2-2; weak D call: TRBD2 (6 bases). This CDR3 is 14 amino acids long. CDR1 is SNHLY and CDR2 is FYNNEI in the germline V gene. V was trimmed by 8 bases and J by 7 bases, leaving 17 bases between them. Here the CDR3 DNA reads TGTGCCAGCCGGCGGGGTGAGGAGGTCGGGGAGCTGTTTTTT. Translated: CASRRGEEVGELFF.

This rearrangement joins TRBV7-9 to TRBJ1-1, with D unclear. Trimming left V 5 bases short and J 2 bases short, with 6 bases between. CDR1 and CDR2 from the germline V gene are SEHNR and FQNEAQ (reference sequence). The CDR3 contains 12 residues. The CDR3 sequence is CASSPSNTEAFF. The CDR3, as DNA: TGTGCCAGCAGCCCAAGCAACACTGAAGCTTTCTTT.

The chain has TRBV6-4 and TRBJ1-3; D is perhaps TRBD1 (5 bases). Germline values: CDR1 MRHNA, CDR2 SNTAGT. V was cut by 6 bases and J by 0 bases, with 24 bases left in between. The CDR3 covers 19 residues. DNA for the CDR3: TGTGCCAGCAGGGCCCCCGTAAACCGGGACTGCTTCTCTGGAAACACCATATATTTT. It codes for CASRAPVNRDCFSGNTIYF.

The chain recombines TRBV27 with TRBJ1-2, with 8 nucleotides matching TRBD1. CDR1 and CDR2 (germline): MNHEY, SMNVEV (reference sequence). The CDR3 covers 14 residues. The J segment lost 2 bases and the V segment lost 5 bases, leaving 4 bases of the junction unmatched. Here the CDR3 DNA reads TGTGCCAGCAGTACCTCAGGGGGCAACTATGGCTACACCTTC. Translating it yields CASSTSGGNYGYTF.

This clone has just a few counts. The chain carries TRBV5-4 and TRBJ1-1; D call uncertain. V was clipped by 6 bases and J by 5 bases, with 14 bases between them. In germline, CDR1 is SGHNT, CDR2 YYREEE (reference sequence). This CDR3 has 13 residues. CDR3 in DNA: TGTGCCAGCACTGGGAGTTCTGGAACTGAAGCTTTCTTT. It specifies CASTGSSGTEAFF.

V gene TRBV9 combines with J gene TRBJ2-7; D is unclear. Germline-derived CDR1 and CDR2 are SGDLS and YYNGEE. Trimming stripped 0 bases from V and 6 bases from J, with 13 bases between. CDR3 length equals 14 residues. The CDR3 is CASSVELLSGEQYF. The DNA of the CDR3 is TGTGCCAGCAGCGTAGAACTATTGTCGGGCGAGCAGTACTTC.

A note on this clone: At one end, the junction sequence differs from germline, possibly due to a read error. The J gene is TRBJ1-5, the V gene TRBV7-9; possibly TRBD1 for D (6 bases). CDR1 SEHNR and CDR2 FQNEAQ come from the germline V gene (reference sequence). CDR3 size: 16 residues. The CDR3 loop reads CSSSLGSGVSDQPQHF. Written as DNA, the CDR3 is TGTTCCAGCAGCTTAGGATCAGGGGTATCGGATCAGCCCCAGCATTTT. Supplemented by reference TRBV7-9 and TRBJ1-5, the full variable domain reads DTGVSQNPRHKITKRGQNVTFRCDPISEHNRLYWYRQTLGQGPEFLTYFQNEAQLEKSRLLSDRFSAERPKGSFSTLEIQRTEQGDSAMYLCSSSLGSGVSDQPQHFGDGTRLSIL.

The chain carries TRBV11-2 and TRBJ1-2; 7 nucleotides line up with TRBD1. Germline V gene sequence: CDR1 SGHAT, CDR2 FQNNGV. The CDR3 contains 13 residues. J gave up 6 bases and V 6 bases, and 7 bases lay outside the gene matches. CDR3 in amino acids: CASRRTTGDGYTF. The CDR3, as DNA: TGTGCCAGCAGGCGTACCACAGGGGATGGCTACACCTTC.

The chain joins TRBV30 to TRBJ1-5; 9 positions match TRBD1. Trimming at V came to 5 bases and at J to 4 bases, leaving 3 bases not matched to a gene. Germline CDR1 GTSNPN, CDR2 SVGIG (reference sequence). The CDR3 covers 13 residues. CDR3 in amino acids: CAWGGTGNQPQHF. DNA of the CDR3: TGTGCCTGGGGTGGGACAGGGAATCAGCCCCAGCATTTT.

The chain carries TRBV5-8 and TRBJ1-2, with 7 positions matching TRBD1. The CDR3 loop spans 15 amino acids. Germline CDR1 reads SGHTS; CDR2 reads YDEGEE. V trimming: 4 bases; J trimming: 0 bases; junction bases outside the gene matches: 6. CDR3 sequence: CASSHRDRANYGYTF. The CDR3, as DNA: TGTGCCAGCAGCCACCGGGACAGAGCTAACTATGGCTACACCTTC.